A single sample is the source of the 8 T cell receptor beta chains below, sequenced in a study of technical replicates of blood from a handful of donors. Measured with immunoSEQ multiplex PCR; TCRdb has only the in-frame clones, and not every one. The data hold 55,000 to 80,000 clones, with just over 90% observed a single time. The sample was T cells isolated from PBMCs. These receptors came from a human donor in good health.

The V gene is TRBV11-2, the J gene TRBJ2-6; 7 nucleotides agree with TRBD2. The CDR3 is made up of 17 amino acids. J was trimmed by 1 base and V by 5 bases; bases with no gene match: 8. Germline lookup yields CDR1 SGHAT and CDR2 FQNNGV. Written as DNA, the CDR3 is TGTGCCAGCAGCCACTGGGGGGGGGAGTCTGGGGCCAACGTCCTGACTTTC. Translated: CASSHWGGESGANVLTF.

The chain carries TRBV7-2 and TRBJ2-1; 7 nucleotides line up with TRBD2. Per the germline V gene, CDR1 is SGHTA and CDR2 is FQGNSA. V shed 7 bases and J 8 bases; nucleotides not matched to a gene: 11. The CDR3 is 14 amino acids. CDR3 sequence (DNA): TGTGCCAGCAATGGGGGGGTTGGTATGGATGAGCAGTTCTTC. Translating it yields CASNGGVGMDEQFF. The variable domain in full, completed from reference TRBV7-2 and TRBJ2-1, reads GAGVSQSPSNKVTEKGKDVELRCDPISGHTALYWYRQSLGQGLEFLIYFQGNSAPDKSGLPSDRFSAERTGGSVSTLTIQRTQQEDSAVYLCASNGGVGMDEQFFGPGTRLTVL.

This clone occurred a few times. V gene TRBV29-1 combines with J gene TRBJ1-1; 8 positions match TRBD1. The CDR3 is 15 residues long. The germline V gene encodes CDR1 SQVTM and CDR2 ANQGSEA. V lost 7 bases and J lost 0; bases outside the gene matches: 10. The CDR3 region is CSAAGGWGMNTEAFF. The CDR3 DNA reads as TGCAGCGCCGCAGGGGGCTGGGGAATGAACACTGAAGCTTTCTTT. The whole variable domain, filled in from reference TRBV29-1 and TRBJ1-1, reads SAVISQKPSRDICQRGTSLTIQCQVDSQVTMMFWYRQQPGQSLTLIATANQGSEATYESGFVIDKFPISRPNLTFSTLTVSNMSPEDSSIYLCSAAGGWGMNTEAFFGQGTRLTVV.

The chain recombines TRBV6-6 with TRBJ1-4; 7 bases align to TRBD1. Germline assignment: CDR1 MNHNY and CDR2 SVGAGI (reference sequence). The CDR3 is 14 amino acids. The trim removed 3 bases at V and 6 bases at J, leaving 4 bases unmatched. CDR3 loop: CASSYRQGDEKLFF. The DNA of the CDR3 is TGTGCCAGCAGTTATAGGCAGGGGGATGAAAAACTGTTTTTT.

CDR3 residues: CASSRNGGNTEAFF. Written as DNA, the CDR3 is TGTGCCAGCAGTCGAAACGGGGGAAACACTGAAGCTTTCTTT. V usage is TRBV2 and J usage is TRBJ1-1; the D gene is possibly TRBD1 (5 bases). Germline V gene lookup returns CDR1 SNHLY and CDR2 FYNNEI. The CDR3 runs to 14 residues. The germline V and J ends were trimmed by 5 bases and 2 bases, with 12 bases remaining between them.

V gene TRBV5-1 combines with J gene TRBJ1-1; 7 bases are shared with TRBD1. Germline V gives CDR1 SGHRS, CDR2 YFSETQ. The CDR3 has 14 residues. V dropped 2 bases and J dropped 5; count of bases not matched to a gene: 6. CDR3 region: CASSLPYRGTEAFF. DNA of the CDR3: TGCGCCAGCAGCTTACCCTACAGGGGTACTGAAGCTTTCTTT.

The rearrangement joins TRBV5-6 to TRBJ1-6; D gene ambiguous. The CDR3 totals 18 residues. V lost 4 bases and J lost 9, with 26 bases in between. Germline CDR1 and CDR2: SGHDT and YYEEEE. CDR3 sequence reads: CASSPRGRQFAVGSPLHF. The DNA for the CDR3 is TGTGCCAGCAGCCCTAGAGGGCGGCAGTTTGCCGTCGGTTCACCCCTCCACTTT.

The rearrangement uses TRBV5-4 and TRBJ1-3; unclear D gene. Trimming shortened V by 0 bases and J by 4 bases, and 5 bases separated the two germline ends. CDR1 is SGHNT, CDR2 YYREEE, per germline (reference sequence). The CDR3 extends over 13 amino acids. CDR3 nucleotides: TGTGCCAGCAGCTTGGGGCCGGGAAACACCATATATTTT. Amino acids: CASSLGPGNTIYF.